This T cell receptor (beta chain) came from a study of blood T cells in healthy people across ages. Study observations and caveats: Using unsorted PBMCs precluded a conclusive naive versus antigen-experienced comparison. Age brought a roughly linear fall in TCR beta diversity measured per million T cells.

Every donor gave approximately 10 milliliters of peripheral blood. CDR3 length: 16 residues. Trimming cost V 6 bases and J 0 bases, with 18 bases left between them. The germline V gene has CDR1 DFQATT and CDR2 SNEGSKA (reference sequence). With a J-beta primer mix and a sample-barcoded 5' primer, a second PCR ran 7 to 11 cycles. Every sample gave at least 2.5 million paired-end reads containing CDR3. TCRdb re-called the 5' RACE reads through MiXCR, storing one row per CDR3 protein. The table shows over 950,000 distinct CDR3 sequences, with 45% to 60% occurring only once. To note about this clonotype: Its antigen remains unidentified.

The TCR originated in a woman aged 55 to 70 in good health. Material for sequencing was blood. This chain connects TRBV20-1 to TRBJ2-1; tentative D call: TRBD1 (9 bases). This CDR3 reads CSATGTGTSSYNEQFF. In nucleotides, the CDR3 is TGCAGTGCCACCGGGACAGGGACTAGCTCCTACAATGAGCAGTTCTTC.